The 30 T cell receptor beta chains below were found in one sample sequenced in a study of blood T cell repertoires in COVID-19 (dated by TCRdb to the early 2020s). Library preparation employed the immunoSEQ multiplex PCR assay. As stored in TCRdb, this immuneACCESS dataset retains in-frame rearrangements with V and J assigned. A fraction of the clones does not appear; measured against another copy, unresolved V genes explain less than half of the discrepancy, and the remainder lacks a known reason. The sample table records some 250,000 clones; around 81% of these occur just once. Around 2% of the sample belongs to the ten largest clones. The specimen sequenced was peripheral blood. These receptors were obtained from a man aged 25-45 years who had recovered from COVID-19.

The rearrangement uses TRBV12-3 or TRBV12-4 and TRBJ1-1; maybe TRBD1 (5 bases). The CDR3 spans 13 residues. V was pared by 7 bases and J by 2 bases, with 11 bases between. The CDR3 is CASTTGQNTEAFF. CDR3 sequence (DNA): TGTGCCAGCACCACCGGACAAAACACTGAAGCTTTCTTT.

The chain carries TRBV3-1 (or the pseudogene TRBV3-2) and TRBJ2-5; the D gene is possibly TRBD1 (5 bases). Trimming left V 7 bases short and J 3 bases short, with 21 bases between. This CDR3 contains 16 residues. CDR1 and CDR2 from the germline V gene are LGHDT and YNNKEL (reference sequence). This CDR3 is CASTSRLAGREETQYF. CDR3 bases: TGTGCCAGCACCTCAAGATTGGCAGGCAGGGAAGAGACCCAGTACTTC.

The V gene is TRBV4-1, the J gene TRBJ2-3, with D tentatively TRBD2 (6 bases). Germline CDR1 and CDR2: MGHRA and YSYEKL. This CDR3 has 18 amino acids. Deletions cut 0 bases from V and 4 bases from J, with 20 bases between. The CDR3 nucleotides read TGCGCCAGCAGCCAAGATCGGTTCTCGGGCGGGATCGCAGATACGCAGTATTTT. Translated, it gives CASSQDRFSGGIADTQYF.

This clone was detected once. V is TRBV4-1 and J is TRBJ1-4; possibly TRBD1 for D (5 bases). CDR3 length: 15 residues. Trimming removed 5 bases at V and 8 bases at J, with 18 bases between. The germline CDR1 and CDR2 sequences are MGHRA and YSYEKL. DNA for the CDR3: TGCGCCAGCAGCTTGCGGACAAACACCCGAGAAAAACTGTTTTTT. Encoded protein: CASSLRTNTREKLFF.

This sequence joins TRBV13 and TRBJ2-7; TRBD1 aligns across 7 bases. The germline V gene has CDR1 PRHDT and CDR2 FYEKMQ (reference sequence). The CDR3 has 15 amino acids. V lost 6 bases and J lost 5; bases outside the gene matches: 13. The CDR3 sequence: CASRQTQGFQNEQYF. As DNA, the CDR3 is TGTGCCAGCAGACAGACACAGGGGTTTCAGAACGAGCAGTACTTC.

The gene calls are TRBV6-5 and TRBJ1-2; perhaps TRBD1 as D (6 bases). This CDR3 has 13 residues. CDR1 is MNHEY, CDR2 SVGAGI, per germline. Trimming pared 10 bases from V and 7 bases from J, leaving 19 bases between. CDR3 bases: TGTGCCACCTGGTCCTACAGGGACGCTGGCTACACCTTC. This gives the protein CATWSYRDAGYTF.

The chain uses TRBV27 and TRBJ2-2; D perhaps matches TRBD2 (6 bases). The V end was cut by 4 bases, the J end by 3 bases, with 12 bases between. Per the germline V gene, CDR1 is MNHEY and CDR2 is SMNVEV (reference sequence). The CDR3 extends over 15 amino acids. The CDR3 coding sequence is TGTGCCAGCAGTTCCCCGGGACTTTACACCGGGGAGCTGTTTTTT. As protein: CASSSPGLYTGELFF.

This chain joins TRBV2 and TRBJ2-7; TRBD1 agrees at 10 bases. Germline V gives CDR1 SNHLY, CDR2 FYNNEI. There are 15 residues in the CDR3. J lost 2 bases, V lost 8 bases, and 9 bases had no gene match. CDR3 residues: CASCPRDRGAYEQYF. The CDR3 DNA reads TGTGCCAGCTGCCCCCGGGACAGGGGAGCCTACGAGCAGTACTTC. The full variable domain, in which reference TRBV2 and TRBJ2-7 provide the parts outside the CDR3, is EPEVTQTPSHQVTQMGQEVILRCVPISNHLYFYWYRQILGQKVEFLVSFYNNEISEKSEIFDDQFSVERPDGSNFTLKIRSTKLEDSAMYFCASCPRDRGAYEQYFGPGTRLTVT.

The chain is built from TRBV12-3 or TRBV12-4 and TRBJ2-7, with D possibly matching TRBD1 (5 bases). V was clipped by 2 bases and J by 6 bases, with 8 bases between them. The CDR3 contains 12 residues. The CDR3 region has the DNA TGTGCCAGCAGTTTAAGGACACCCGAGCAGTACTTC. Encoded protein: CASSLRTPEQYF.

The chain combines TRBV7-8 with TRBJ2-7; possible D gene TRBD1, 5 bases. Trimming left V 5 bases short and J 0 bases short, with 14 bases between. Germline V lookup: CDR1 SGHVS, CDR2 FQNEAQ. CDR3 length equals 15 residues. The CDR3 DNA reads as TGTGCCAGCAGCGCTGACAGACAACTCTCCTACGAGCAGTACTTC. It encodes CASSADRQLSYEQYF.

This clone was found a few times. The DNA of the CDR3 is TGTGCCAGCAGTGAAGCAGGAGGGGTGGTGGATCAGCCCCAGCATTTT. Residues: CASSEAGGVVDQPQHF. The V gene is TRBV2, the J gene TRBJ1-5; TRBD1 might be the D (5 bases). The CDR3 covers 16 residues. Per the germline V gene, CDR1 is SNHLY and CDR2 is FYNNEI. Trimming took 0 bases from V and 5 from J, leaving 14 bases between them.

The V call is TRBV5-1, the J call TRBJ2-3; 7 bases align to TRBD1. The CDR3 has 16 residues. The germline gives CDR1 SGHRS, CDR2 YFSETQ. Germline trimming cut 5 bases from V and 6 bases from J; bases unmatched to any gene: 15. The CDR3 region has the DNA TGCGCCAGCAGTCGCACAGGGGTCGGAGGTAGGGATACGCAGTATTTT. It yields the protein CASSRTGVGGRDTQYF.

There are a few counts of this clone. J is TRBJ2-6 and V is TRBV7-2; weak D call: TRBD2 (5 bases). Germline CDR1 and CDR2: SGHTA and FQGNSA. This CDR3 has 15 amino acids. Trimming took off 5 bases at V and 4 bases at J, with 12 bases between the two ends. The CDR3 spells CASSAWAGGANVLTF. CDR3 bases: TGTGCCAGCAGCGCCTGGGCGGGCGGGGCCAACGTCCTGACTTTC.

The sample holds one count of this clone. The junction differs from germline at one of its ends, possibly a read error. The V and J genes are TRBV6-1 and TRBJ2-2; D is perhaps TRBD2 (7 bases). Germline CDR1 and CDR2: MNHNS and SASEGT. The CDR3 has 16 residues. The CDR3 region is CASSEGGGLVTGELFF. The CDR3 DNA reads TGTGCCAGCAGCGAAGGGGGGGGCCTGGTCACCGGGGAGCTGTTTTTT.

V gene TRBV7-9 combines with J gene TRBJ2-7, with D possibly being TRBD2 (6 bases). V lost 5 bases to trimming and J lost 5 bases, with 22 bases between them. This CDR3 is 16 amino acids long. Germline values: CDR1 SEHNR, CDR2 FQNEAQ (reference sequence). CDR3: CASSRFGGRSTNEQYV. CDR3 bases: TGTGCCAGCAGCCGGTTCGGGGGTCGCAGCACCAACGAGCAGTACGTC.

This sequence joins TRBV9 and TRBJ2-3, with D maybe TRBD1 (7 bases). Germline values: CDR1 SGDLS, CDR2 YYNGEE. The CDR3 has 15 residues. V gave up 0 bases and J gave up 5 bases, with 13 bases separating them. In DNA form, the CDR3 reads TGTGCCAGCAGCGTAGGCCCAGGGGGGATAGATACGCAGTATTTT. Protein sequence: CASSVGPGGIDTQYF.

The genes are TRBV5-8 and TRBJ1-3, with D uncertain. The CDR3 loop spans 13 amino acids. From germline, CDR1 is SGHTS and CDR2 YDEGEE. Deletions cut 1 base from V and 4 bases from J, with 6 bases between. The CDR3 DNA reads as TGTGCCAGCAGCTTGCGGGGAGGAAACACCATATATTTT. Its protein product is CASSLRGGNTIYF.

The J gene is TRBJ1-2, the V gene TRBV28; 10 nucleotides match TRBD1. CDR3 length: 15 amino acids. CDR1 and CDR2 (germline): MDHEN, SYDVKM. The trim removed 4 bases at V and 5 bases at J, leaving 7 bases unmatched. The CDR3 region is CASSSLDRGRYGYTF. CDR3 nucleotide sequence: TGTGCCAGCAGTTCTCTGGACAGGGGGAGGTATGGCTACACCTTC.

This clone was observed a handful of times. The CDR3 here is CASSSRDREQYF. CDR3 sequence (DNA): TGTGCCAGCAGCTCCCGAGACAGGGAGCAGTACTTC. V gene TRBV2 combines with J gene TRBJ2-7, with TRBD1 as a possible D gene (6 bases). The germline V gene has CDR1 SNHLY and CDR2 FYNNEI. V was trimmed by 6 bases and J by 7 bases, leaving 13 bases between them. The length of the CDR3 is 12 residues.

V usage is TRBV5-1 and J usage is TRBJ2-1; possibly TRBD2 for D (5 bases). Germline values: CDR1 SGHRS, CDR2 YFSETQ. The length of the CDR3 is 14 residues. The V end lost 2 bases, the J end lost 7 bases, and 13 bases lay between the germline ends. The CDR3 here is CASSFYSSWNEQFF. The DNA for the CDR3 is TGCGCCAGCAGCTTTTATTCTAGCTGGAATGAGCAGTTCTTC.

The chain uses TRBV7-2 and TRBJ1-6, with TRBD1 matching 8 bases. The V gene end was trimmed by 5 bases and the J gene end by 7 bases; junction bases not matched to a gene: 10. The CDR3 runs 16 residues. Germline CDR1 reads SGHTA; CDR2 reads FQGNSA. In DNA form, the CDR3 reads TGTGCCAGCAGCCACCCCACGGGACAGGTGAATTCACCCCTCCACTTT. The encoded protein is CASSHPTGQVNSPLHF.

This sequence joins TRBV14 and TRBJ1-1; D unclear. The V end was cut by 1 base, the J end by 0 bases, with 24 bases between. This CDR3 region has 20 residues. The germline V gene encodes CDR1 SGHDN and CDR2 FVKESK. CDR3 in amino acids: CASSQVGGFRDINMNTEAFF. CDR3 DNA: TGTGCCAGCAGCCAAGTTGGAGGCTTCCGAGACATAAACATGAACACTGAAGCTTTCTTT. Based on the CDR3 plus reference TRBV14 and TRBJ1-1, the full variable domain is EAGVTQFPSHSVIEKGQTVTLRCDPISGHDNLYWYRRVMGKEIKFLLHFVKESKQDESGMPNNRFLAERTGGTYSTLKVQPAELEDSGVYFCASSQVGGFRDINMNTEAFFGQGTRLTVV.

The gene calls are TRBV7-6 and TRBJ2-1, with D possibly matching TRBD1 (6 bases). Germline CDR1 and CDR2: SGHVS and FNYEAQ. Trimming left V 5 bases short and J 2 bases short, with 19 bases between. The CDR3 contains 17 residues. CDR3 sequence (DNA): TGTGCCAGCAGCCCAAGGGGGAGACAAAACCCCTACAATGAGCAGTTCTTC. Its translation is CASSPRGRQNPYNEQFF.

This clone was observed a single time. The chain couples TRBV5-1 to TRBJ2-5; D is perhaps TRBD1 (6 bases). The germline V and J ends were trimmed by 2 bases and 1 base, with 12 bases remaining between them. Germline V gene data show CDR1 as SGHRS and CDR2 as YFSETQ. The length of the CDR3 is 15 residues. The CDR3: CASSFRGHSQETQYF. The CDR3 region has the DNA TGCGCCAGCAGCTTCAGGGGCCATTCCCAAGAGACCCAGTACTTC.

V gene TRBV4-1 combines with J gene TRBJ2-5, with 11 bases identical to TRBD2. The CDR3 is made up of 21 amino acids. After removal of 4 bases from V and 3 bases from J, the junction contained 22 bases not matched to a gene. The germline CDR1 and CDR2 sequences are MGHRA and YSYEKL. CDR3 sequence: CASSPRFVSGGASVKEETQYF. The CDR3 DNA sequence: TGCGCCAGCAGCCCCCGTTTCGTTAGCGGGGGGGCAAGCGTCAAGGAAGAGACCCAGTACTTC.

In this sample, this clone turned up once. The rearrangement links TRBV2 to TRBJ2-3, with 9 positions matching TRBD2. The length of the CDR3 is 15 residues. Trimming removed 4 bases from V and 4 bases from J; junction bases left unmatched: 6. The V gene's germline CDR1 is SNHLY and CDR2 FYNNEI. Here the CDR3 reads CASSASQRGADTQYF. DNA for the CDR3: TGTGCCAGCAGTGCATCCCAGCGGGGGGCAGATACGCAGTATTTT.

The rearrangement links TRBV19 to TRBJ2-3; 15 nucleotides align to TRBD2. The trim removed 6 bases at V and 1 base at J, leaving 8 bases unmatched. There are 18 residues in the CDR3. Germline CDR1 reads LNHDA; CDR2 reads SQIVND (reference sequence). CDR3 region: CASSPRGLAGGRTDTQYF. The CDR3, as DNA: TGTGCCAGTAGCCCCCGGGGACTAGCGGGGGGCCGCACAGATACGCAGTATTTT.

This clone was found once. The chain carries TRBV12-3 or TRBV12-4 and TRBJ2-5; D gene uncertain. Trimming removed 3 bases from V and 2 bases from J, with 7 bases in between. The CDR3 contains 13 residues. The CDR3 DNA sequence: TGTGCCAGCAGTTTTGTAGAACAAGAGACCCAGTACTTC. Translated, it gives CASSFVEQETQYF.

J is TRBJ1-2 and V is TRBV6-5; unclear D gene. Germline lookup yields CDR1 MNHEY and CDR2 SVGAGI. This CDR3 is built from 13 residues. Trimming removed 8 bases at V and 3 bases at J, with 13 bases between. CDR3 DNA: TGTGCCAGCGGGGAGGCTGGCCACTATGGCTACACCTTC. It encodes CASGEAGHYGYTF.

This chain connects TRBV6-5 to TRBJ2-1, with D possibly being TRBD1 (5 bases). The V gene's germline CDR1 is MNHEY and CDR2 SVGAGI. V lost 2 bases and J 9 bases, leaving 20 bases between the germline ends. This CDR3 region has 16 residues. CDR3 loop: CASSYPAWDPQGEQFF. The CDR3 nucleotides are TGTGCCAGCAGTTACCCTGCGTGGGATCCCCAGGGTGAGCAGTTCTTC.